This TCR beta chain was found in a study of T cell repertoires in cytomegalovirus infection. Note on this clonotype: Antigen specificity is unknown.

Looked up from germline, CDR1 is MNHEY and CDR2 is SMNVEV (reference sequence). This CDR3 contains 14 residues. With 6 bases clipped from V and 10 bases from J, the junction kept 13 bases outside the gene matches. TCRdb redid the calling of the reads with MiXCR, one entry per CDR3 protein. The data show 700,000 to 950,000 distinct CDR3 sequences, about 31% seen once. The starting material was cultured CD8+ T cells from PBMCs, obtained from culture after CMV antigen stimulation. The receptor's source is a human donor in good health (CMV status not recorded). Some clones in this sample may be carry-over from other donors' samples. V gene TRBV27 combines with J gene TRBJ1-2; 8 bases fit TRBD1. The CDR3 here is CASSPDRGGNDYTF. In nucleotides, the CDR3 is TGTGCCAGCAGCCCAGACAGGGGCGGGAATGACTACACCTTC.